Reported below is one T cell receptor beta chain. The data were obtained in a study of blood T cell dynamics during melanoma immunotherapy. Clones were sequenced by immunoSEQ multiplex PCR, and TCRdb holds only the in-frame ones, with some missing. The table lists about 12,000 clones, around 87% of them singletons. Time point meaning: week 3, after first cycle of checkpoint inhibitor. Germline V gene sequence: CDR1 MGHRA, CDR2 YSYEKL. The V end lost 0 bases, the J end lost 10 bases, and 19 bases lay between the germline ends. The CDR3 is 17 residues long. This sequence was found in a human donor with melanoma. The J gene is TRBJ1-6, the V gene TRBV4-1, with D uncertain. The sample in question was blood, obtained from a patient treated with checkpoint blockade. The CDR3 sequence: CASSQEALGRARSPLHF. CDR3 in DNA: TGCGCCAGCAGCCAAGAGGCACTAGGTAGGGCTCGGTCACCCCTCCACTTT.